Shown below are 8 T cell receptor beta chains from a single sample sequenced in a study of blood T cell repertoires in COVID-19. Assay: immunoSEQ multiplex PCR; the TCRdb copy retains only in-frame clones and omits some. The table records over 200,000 clones, around 87% of them present only once. Source material: peripheral blood. The receptor set was obtained from a woman under 40 who had recovered from COVID-19.

This clone has a single count. The rearrangement links TRBV7-7 to TRBJ1-1, with TRBD1 identical over 7 bases. V trimming: 5 bases; J trimming: 0 bases; junction bases outside the gene matches: 15. Germline-derived CDR1 and CDR2 are SSHAT and FNYEAQ (reference sequence). The CDR3 totals 18 residues. The CDR3 protein is CASSPLGSPTGMNTEAFF. The DNA for the CDR3 is TGTGCCAGCAGCCCACTGGGGTCCCCGACAGGGATGAACACTGAAGCTTTCTTT.

This chain links TRBV24-1 with TRBJ2-3, with 9 bases lining up with TRBD1. Germline CDR1 is KGHDR and CDR2 is SFDVKD. The CDR3 is 14 residues long. Trimming cost V 9 bases and J 6 bases; bases outside gene matches: 9. The CDR3 loop reads CATSSTGGFDTQYF. CDR3 nucleotide sequence: TGTGCCACCTCCTCCACAGGGGGCTTTGATACGCAGTATTTT.

The chain is built from TRBV6-1 and TRBJ1-1, with TRBD1 as a possible D gene (5 bases). The CDR3 length is 16 residues. V shed 0 bases and J shed 8 bases, with 19 bases lying between them. Germline-derived CDR1 and CDR2 are MNHNS and SASEGT. The CDR3 DNA is TGTGCCAGCAGTGAAGCAATTCAGGGATTTTCAAGGGAAGCTTTCTTT. Translated: CASSEAIQGFSREAFF.

V and J are TRBV19 and TRBJ1-5; TRBD1 aligns across 8 bases. Germline V gene sequence: CDR1 LNHDA, CDR2 SQIVND (reference sequence). This CDR3 is 21 amino acids long. The trim removed 4 bases at V and 0 bases at J, leaving 20 bases unmatched. The DNA for the CDR3 is TGTGCCAGTAGTAACCTCCCCGGACAGGGTAAAACCTTGGGTAGCAATCAGCCCCAGCATTTT. The encoded protein is CASSNLPGQGKTLGSNQPQHF.

The J gene is TRBJ2-1, the V gene TRBV25-1; 8 nucleotides agree with TRBD2. Germline V gene sequence: CDR1 MGHDK, CDR2 SYGVNS. The CDR3 sequence is 17 residues long. Trimming took 3 bases from V and 7 from J; bases not matched to a gene: 14. The CDR3 region is CASSDSPPGLVGNEQFF. The CDR3, as DNA: TGTGCCAGCAGTGACTCCCCTCCGGGACTAGTGGGGAATGAGCAGTTCTTC.

Here the CDR3 DNA reads TGTGCCACCAGAGTTCAGGGGTTGGGTCAGCCCCAGCATTTT. Protein: CATRVQGLGQPQHF. This chain joins TRBV15 and TRBJ1-5; D perhaps matches TRBD1 (6 bases). V was shortened by 6 bases and J by 6 bases, with 15 bases between the two germline ends. Germline values: CDR1 LNHNV, CDR2 YYDKDF (reference sequence). The CDR3 runs 14 residues.

With respect to this clone: The junction differs from germline at one of its ends, possibly a read error. The gene calls are TRBV27 and TRBJ2-1; 8 nucleotides agree with TRBD1. The CDR3 totals 14 residues. Germline assignment: CDR1 MNHEY and CDR2 SMNVEV (reference sequence). The CDR3 loop is CANSPGTGHNEQFF. The CDR3 DNA follows: TGTGCCAACAGTCCTGGGACAGGACACAATGAGCAGTTCTTC.

The rearrangement uses TRBV28 and TRBJ1-1; D might be TRBD1 (5 bases). The CDR3 covers 17 residues. Trimming stripped 2 bases from V and 0 bases from J, with 16 bases between. CDR1 and CDR2 (germline): MDHEN, SYDVKM. In DNA, the CDR3 is TGTGCCAGCAGTTTAGTCGGCGGGGGAAATGTGAACACTGAAGCTTTCTTT. It yields the protein CASSLVGGGNVNTEAFF.